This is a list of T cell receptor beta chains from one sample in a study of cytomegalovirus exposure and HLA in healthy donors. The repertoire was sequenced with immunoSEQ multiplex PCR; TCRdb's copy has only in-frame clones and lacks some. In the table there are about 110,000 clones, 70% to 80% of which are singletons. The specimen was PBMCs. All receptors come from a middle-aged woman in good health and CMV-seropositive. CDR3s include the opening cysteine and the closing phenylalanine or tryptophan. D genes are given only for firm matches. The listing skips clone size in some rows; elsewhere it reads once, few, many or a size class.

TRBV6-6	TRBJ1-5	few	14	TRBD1	CASSYSGGKQPQHF	TGTGCCAGCAGTTACTCAGGGGGCAAACAGCCCCAGCATTTT
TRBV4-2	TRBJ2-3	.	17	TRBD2	CASSQGLAGSLTDTQYF	TGTGCCAGCAGCCAAGGACTAGCGGGATCCCTTACAGATACGCAGTATTTT
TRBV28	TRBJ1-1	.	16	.	CASSFGEEWVNTEAFF	TGTGCCAGCAGTTTCGGGGAGGAGTGGGTGAACACTGAAGCTTTCTTT
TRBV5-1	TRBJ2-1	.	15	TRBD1	CASSKGQGSYNEQFF	TGCGCCAGCAGCAAAGGACAGGGCTCCTACAATGAGCAGTTCTTC
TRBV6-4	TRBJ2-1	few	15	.	CASSDSAGTYNEQFF	TGTGCCAGCAGTGACTCCGCGGGCACCTACAATGAGCAGTTCTTC
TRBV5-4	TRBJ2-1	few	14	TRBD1	CASRRDRGNNEQFF	TGTGCCAGCAGACGGGACAGGGGCAACAATGAGCAGTTCTTC
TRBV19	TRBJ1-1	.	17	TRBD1	CASSRLDRGRGNTEAFF	TGTGCCAGTAGTAGGTTAGACAGGGGGCGCGGGAACACTGAAGCTTTCTTT
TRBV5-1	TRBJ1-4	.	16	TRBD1	CASRPYVTGANEKLFF	TGCGCCAGCAGACCTTACGTCACAGGGGCTAATGAAAAACTGTTTTTT
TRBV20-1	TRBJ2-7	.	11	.	CSARDTAEQYF	TGCAGTGCTAGAGACACAGCCGAGCAGTACTTC
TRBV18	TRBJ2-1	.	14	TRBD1	CASSPPGQMASQFF	TGTGCCAGCTCACCACCGGGACAGATGGCTTCGCAGTTCTTC
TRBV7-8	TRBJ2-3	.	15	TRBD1	CASSFRTGGMDTQYF	TGTGCCAGCAGCTTTCGAACAGGGGGCATGGATACGCAGTATTTT
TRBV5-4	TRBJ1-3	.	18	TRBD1	CASSLQRDRAETGNTIYF	TGTGCCAGCAGCTTGCAACGAGACAGGGCCGAGACTGGAAACACCATATATTTT
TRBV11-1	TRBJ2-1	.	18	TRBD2	CASSLGTGGTSGINEQFF	TGTGCCAGCAGCTTAGGAACGGGAGGGACTAGCGGGATCAACGAGCAGTTCTTC
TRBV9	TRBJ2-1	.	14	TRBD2	CASSVSGNYNEQFF	TGTGCCAGCAGCGTCAGCGGGAACTACAATGAGCAGTTCTTC
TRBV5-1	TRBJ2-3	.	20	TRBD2	CASSLDLGEGRQRFTDTQYF	TGCGCCAGCAGCTTGGATCTGGGGGAGGGACGCCAAAGGTTCACAGATACGCAGTATTTT
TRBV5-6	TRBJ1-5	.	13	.	CASIQDSYKPQHF	TGTGCCAGCATCCAGGACAGCTATAAGCCCCAGCATTTT
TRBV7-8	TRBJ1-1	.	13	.	CASATPVNTEAFF	TGTGCCAGCGCAACCCCGGTGAACACTGAAGCTTTCTTT
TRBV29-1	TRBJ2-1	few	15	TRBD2	CSVEGLAGVYNEQFF	TGCAGCGTTGAGGGTCTAGCGGGGGTCTACAATGAGCAGTTCTTC
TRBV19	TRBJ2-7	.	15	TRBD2	CASSLTSGAFYEQYF	TGTGCCAGTAGCTTGACTAGCGGGGCTTTCTACGAGCAGTACTTC
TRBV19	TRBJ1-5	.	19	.	CASSIQKTSQVPSNQPQHF	TGTGCCAGTAGTATCCAAAAAACTTCACAGGTACCTAGCAATCAGCCCCAGCATTTT
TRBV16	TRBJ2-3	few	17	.	CASSQSTGQLRTDTQYF	TGTGCCAGCAGCCAATCTACGGGACAACTCCGCACAGATACGCAGTATTTT
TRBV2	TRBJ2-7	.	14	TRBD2	CASSDLAGESEQYF	TGTGCCAGCAGTGATCTAGCGGGAGAAAGCGAGCAGTACTTC
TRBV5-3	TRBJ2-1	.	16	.	CARSHGGRALRYEQFF	TGTGCCAGAAGTCACGGGGGGCGGGCCCTTAGGTATGAGCAGTTCTTC
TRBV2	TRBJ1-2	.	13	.	CASSLTENYGYTF	TGTGCCAGCAGTCTAACAGAAAACTATGGCTACACCTTC
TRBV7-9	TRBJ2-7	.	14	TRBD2	CASSLASGSSEQYF	TGTGCCAGCAGCTTAGCGAGCGGGAGTTCCGAGCAGTACTTC
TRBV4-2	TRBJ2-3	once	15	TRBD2	CASSQVAGVADTQYF	TGTGCCAGCAGCCAAGTAGCGGGGGTGGCAGATACGCAGTATTTT
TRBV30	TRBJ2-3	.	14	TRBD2	CAWRLAGAGDTQYF	TGTGCCTGGAGACTAGCGGGGGCGGGAGATACGCAGTATTTT
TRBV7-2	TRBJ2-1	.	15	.	CASSLIGGTYNEQFF	TGTGCCAGCAGCTTAATCGGGGGAACCTACAATGAGCAGTTCTTC
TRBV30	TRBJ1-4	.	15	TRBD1	CALGQERAFNEKLFF	TGTGCCCTCGGACAGGAGAGGGCCTTTAATGAAAAACTGTTTTTT
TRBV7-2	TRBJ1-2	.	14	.	CASSLGTSGRGYTF	TGTGCCAGCAGCTTAGGGACATCCGGCCGTGGCTACACCTTC
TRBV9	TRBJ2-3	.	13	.	CASSVGAGNTQYF	TGTGCCAGCAGCGTAGGGGCGGGGAATACGCAGTATTTT